This TCR beta chain was captured by sequencing in a study of CD8 T cells in ankylosing spondylitis. Germline V CDR1 and CDR2: KGHDR, SFDVKD. This CDR3 spans 14 amino acids. V gave up 4 bases and J gave up 4 bases, with 13 bases separating them. MiXCR was run by TCRdb on the 5' RACE reads, yielding one entry per CDR3 protein. The sample yields some 37,000 distinct CDR3 sequences, roughly an eighth seen once. The V gene is TRBV24-1, the J gene TRBJ2-7, with D maybe TRBD1 (6 bases). The TCR was taken from a male donor with ankylosing spondylitis. The material sequenced was synovial fluid, either unsorted or a sorted T cell fraction (not recorded which). For the CDR3, the DNA is TGTGCCACCAGTGACTCCGGGACACCGTACGAGCAGTACTTC. This encodes CATSDSGTPYEQYF.